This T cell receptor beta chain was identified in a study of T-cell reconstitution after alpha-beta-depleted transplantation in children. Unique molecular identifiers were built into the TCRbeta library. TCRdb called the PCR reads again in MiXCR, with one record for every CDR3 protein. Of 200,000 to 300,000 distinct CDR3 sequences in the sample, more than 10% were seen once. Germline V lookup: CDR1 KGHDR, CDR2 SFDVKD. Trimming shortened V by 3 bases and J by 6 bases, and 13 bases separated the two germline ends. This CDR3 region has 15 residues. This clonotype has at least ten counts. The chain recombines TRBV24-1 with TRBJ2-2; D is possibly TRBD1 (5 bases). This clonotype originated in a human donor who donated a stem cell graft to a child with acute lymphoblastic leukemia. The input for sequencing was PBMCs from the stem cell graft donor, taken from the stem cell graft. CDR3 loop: CATSDPRARAGELFF. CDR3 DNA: TGTGCCACCAGTGATCCCAGGGCCCGCGCCGGGGAGCTGTTTTTT.